Reported below is one T cell receptor (beta chain). The clone's antigen remains unknown. One base away there is no much larger clone; base qualities are not given. Libraries were built with the immunoSEQ multiplex PCR assay. The multiplex PCR relied on a mix of 60 forward primers for TCR Vbeta segments and 13 reverse primers for TCR Jbeta segments. Amplification of the CDR3 region of rearranged TCR beta genes was performed with a multiplex PCR assay on genomic DNA. The Illumina HiSeq System was used to sequence the amplified TCR beta libraries as 87-base-pair reads. The study's own analysis went as follows. Across the 500 to 750 repertoires, a later analysis counted 80 million or so unique TCR beta chains, approximately 10 million of which were shared by at least two donors. To remove PCR and sequencing errors, raw reads were error-corrected and collapsed into unique sequences using a nearest-neighbor algorithm that merged closely related sequences. CDR3 sequences were aligned to IMGT reference sequences to assign V, D and J gene segments. For a sequence to be retained, at least a six-nucleotide match to both a V gene segment and a J gene segment was required. A rearrangement was called productive if the CDR3 had no stop codons and remained in frame with V and J, and every other rearrangement was called non-productive. CDR3 was defined by IMGT convention, running from the second conserved V-encoded cysteine to the conserved J-encoded phenylalanine. The earlier analysis of about 640 of the donors excluded any sequence lacking an unambiguous match to a single V gene segment. An earlier analysis of several hundred of the donors called V segments functional above 56.7% productive rearrangements and segregating when the between-donor standard deviation exceeded 5%. To diagnose cytomegalovirus status from the catalog of TCR beta chain sequences, a statistical classification framework was built. V and J gene assignment, in a later analysis, came from comparing TCR nucleotide sequences with IMGT/GENE-DB human TR gene sequences. Using the TCRdist pipeline, a later analysis assigned CDR3 sequences along with most-parsimonious VDJ recombination scenarios. A later analysis defined each TCR beta chain by its CDR3 amino acid sequence plus V-gene family, and excluded reads lacking a unique V-gene family. To address suspected cross-contamination and a sequencing artifact, a later analysis removed 450 to 700 highly shared, low-generation-probability nucleotide sequences. A later analysis calculated a clonal expansion index for each public chain from normalized within-repertoire ranks of inferred template counts. In a later analysis, generation probabilities were computed using a VDJ recombination model fitted to out-of-frame rearrangements, and the results were checked against IGoR. In a later analysis, TCR-TCR, TCR-HLA and TCR-CMV co-occurrence was scored with hypergeometric tests, and a repertoire-size bias correction was applied to TCR pairs. In a later analysis, false discovery rates were estimated by permuting HLA or CMV assignments 20 times. A later analysis grouped co-occurring TCRs with DBSCAN, adding TCRdist sequence similarity when clustering within HLA-allele-positive subsets. Repertoires with fewer than 30,000 or more than 120,000 public chains were left out of co-occurrence clustering, as were about five repertoires with anomalous nucleotide sharing. TCRdb provides this immuneACCESS table in a form limited to in-frame rearrangements. Some clones are lacking; in checked studies, under half of them reflect an unresolved V gene, and why the rest are absent is not known. D and trimming were read from the DNA, whereas the V and J calls and clone size are those reported in that table. This sample gives about 90,000 clones in total; less than 75% of them show up just once. Around 5% of the sample belongs to the ten largest clones.

The entry originates in a study of cytomegalovirus exposure and HLA in healthy donors (dated by TCRdb to 2016 to 2017). With respect to the entire study: An earlier analysis of some 500 of the donors reported roughly 270 Gb of sequence data and some 120 million unique TCR beta sequences from about 200 million T cells. An early release that covered about 640 HLA-typed donors contained 250 to 350 gigabases of sequencing data and about 84 million unique TCR sequences. Among the 398 genotyped donors, approximately 81% belonged to the genetic ancestry cluster associated with self-reported Caucasian donors. The study aimed to test whether cataloging public T cell receptors could reveal signatures of past pathogen exposure. The study profiled the T cell repertoires of hundreds of subjects by immunosequencing and related them to cytomegalovirus serostatus. A separate validation cohort of 100 to 150 different subjects was used in addition to the approximately 610-subject first cohort. High-throughput TCR immunosequencing, statistical association of individual TCRs with disease status, and machine learning were combined to predict cytomegalovirus infection status. A later analysis re-analyzed previously published TCR beta repertoires from 550 to 700 donors and added high-resolution HLA genotyping to study TCR occurrence patterns. Rather than drawing on any new phenotypic data, the later analysis identified candidate immune exposures from TCR beta sequences and the way those sequences occurred across donors. An earlier analysis of more than 450 of the donors used high-throughput TCR beta sequencing to judge whether each TCR beta V gene segment behaved as functional or pseudogenic. Alongside the repertoire data, information on donor age, sex, ethnicity and CMV serostatus was compiled. In a later genetic analysis, genome-wide SNP genotypes for about three fifths of the 666 donors were used, and that subset was treated as a discovery cohort. All discovery cohort repertoires had been generated using a single sequencing platform. Both class I and class II loci were covered by HLA typing, at four-digit resolution. Typing coverage differed by locus: A, B, C, DRB1 and DQB1 were typed in about 620-640 donors, DQA1 in roughly 510, DPA1 in 600 to 610, and DPB1 in just under 490. Roughly 5 DR-DQ haplotypes were handled as single units for association and clustering, since linkage in the cohort was strong. Across some 400 genotyped donors of the cohort, an average of about 250,000 unique TCR beta nucleotide sequences per donor were sequenced, and about a sixth of those sequences were non-productive. Broader findings and caveats from the paper: Compared with equally common non-associated chains, HLA-associated TCR beta chains in a later analysis were more clonally expanded and had lower generation probabilities. A later analysis found that most CMV-associated TCR beta chains appeared HLA-restricted, with HLA associations seemingly driven largely by CMV exposure. Cytomegalovirus status was reported to be diagnosed by the classifier with high specificity and sensitivity in both the original and validation cohorts. V-gene and J-gene trimming of TCR beta chains was associated with a missense DCLRE1C variant in a later genetic analysis, and the association was replicated in an independent cohort. According to a later genetic analysis, donors in an Asian-associated ancestry cluster had fewer N-insertions in productive TCRs than the approximately 650-donor mean. A total of fewer than 200 TCR beta chains were listed by the study as associated with cytomegalovirus. Across donors, most TCR sequences were observed very rarely, whereas some public TCRs were present in many individuals. The earlier analysis of some 560 of the donors excluded 15 to 20 rarely observed V segments, including chromosome 9 orphons, because counts were too low. A later analysis associated around 16,000 TCR beta sequences with specific HLA alleles at a false discovery rate of 0.05. CMV serostatus was the only immune exposure information available for the cohort. A further reported finding was that TCR beta sequences accurately predicted the HLA-A and HLA-B alleles for most subjects in the first cohort. Three of the identified cytomegalovirus-associated TCR beta chains were confirmed in vitro to be specific for cytomegalovirus antigens. The sequencing pipeline was judged likely to have produced a cluster of highly shared sequence variants as a technical artifact. Broadly in line with IMGT annotations, most TCR beta V segments showed up in productive rearrangements about 87% or about 30% of the time in an earlier analysis of around 600 of the donors. Linkage disequilibrium might explain the correlated functional status among segregating V segments, but an unknown experimental factor could not be excluded. Some IMGT-functional V segments, including TRBV6-2 and TRBV6-3, could not be distinguished by the 87-base-pair reads and were therefore excluded. In a later analysis, TCR association rates were found to vary across HLA loci, with the most associated TCRs seen for DRB1 alleles and the fewest for HLA-C alleles. Because some donors lacked HLA typing at each locus, the association tests relied only on the typed subset. According to a later analysis, parvovirus B19, influenza, CMV and Epstein-Barr virus appeared linked to several top co-occurrence clusters. Presence/absence analyses assumed roughly uniform sequencing depth across donors, an assumption that may not hold. Strong co-occurrence of HLA alleles, especially DR and DQ, made assigning TCR associations to individual alleles difficult. The authors suggested that the approach could potentially be extended to other disease states and immunological phenotypes. In this cohort, only TCR beta chains were sequenced, and detectable features were limited by the absence of alpha or paired-chain data.

The CDR3 sequence holds 17 residues, the cysteine and phenylalanine included. The CDR3 DNA has 51 bases and is translated from base 1. The CDR1 and CDR2 encoded by the germline V gene are SGHTA and FQGNSA. V is cut by 2 bases and J by 8 bases, and the space between the germline ends is 19 bases. The cohort comprised around 700 healthy bone marrow donors. All cohort members were sampled while nominally healthy, although unrecorded immune exposures were likely present. The donor tested CMV seropositive and was one of the 289 seropositive cohort members. A peripheral blood sample was provided by each donor, and peripheral blood mononuclear cells were used for TCR beta sequencing. Genomic DNA extraction from the blood cell samples was performed with the Qiagen DNeasy Blood Extraction Kit.

The source is a young woman in good health and CMV-seropositive. Sequencing was performed on PBMCs. The V and J segments used are TRBV7-2 and TRBJ1-6; a tentative D match to TRBD1 spans 6 bases. DNA sequence: TGTGCCAGCAGCTTACTCTCGGGACAATTAACAGATTCACCCCTCCACTTT. Translated, it gives CASSLLSGQLTDSPLHF.